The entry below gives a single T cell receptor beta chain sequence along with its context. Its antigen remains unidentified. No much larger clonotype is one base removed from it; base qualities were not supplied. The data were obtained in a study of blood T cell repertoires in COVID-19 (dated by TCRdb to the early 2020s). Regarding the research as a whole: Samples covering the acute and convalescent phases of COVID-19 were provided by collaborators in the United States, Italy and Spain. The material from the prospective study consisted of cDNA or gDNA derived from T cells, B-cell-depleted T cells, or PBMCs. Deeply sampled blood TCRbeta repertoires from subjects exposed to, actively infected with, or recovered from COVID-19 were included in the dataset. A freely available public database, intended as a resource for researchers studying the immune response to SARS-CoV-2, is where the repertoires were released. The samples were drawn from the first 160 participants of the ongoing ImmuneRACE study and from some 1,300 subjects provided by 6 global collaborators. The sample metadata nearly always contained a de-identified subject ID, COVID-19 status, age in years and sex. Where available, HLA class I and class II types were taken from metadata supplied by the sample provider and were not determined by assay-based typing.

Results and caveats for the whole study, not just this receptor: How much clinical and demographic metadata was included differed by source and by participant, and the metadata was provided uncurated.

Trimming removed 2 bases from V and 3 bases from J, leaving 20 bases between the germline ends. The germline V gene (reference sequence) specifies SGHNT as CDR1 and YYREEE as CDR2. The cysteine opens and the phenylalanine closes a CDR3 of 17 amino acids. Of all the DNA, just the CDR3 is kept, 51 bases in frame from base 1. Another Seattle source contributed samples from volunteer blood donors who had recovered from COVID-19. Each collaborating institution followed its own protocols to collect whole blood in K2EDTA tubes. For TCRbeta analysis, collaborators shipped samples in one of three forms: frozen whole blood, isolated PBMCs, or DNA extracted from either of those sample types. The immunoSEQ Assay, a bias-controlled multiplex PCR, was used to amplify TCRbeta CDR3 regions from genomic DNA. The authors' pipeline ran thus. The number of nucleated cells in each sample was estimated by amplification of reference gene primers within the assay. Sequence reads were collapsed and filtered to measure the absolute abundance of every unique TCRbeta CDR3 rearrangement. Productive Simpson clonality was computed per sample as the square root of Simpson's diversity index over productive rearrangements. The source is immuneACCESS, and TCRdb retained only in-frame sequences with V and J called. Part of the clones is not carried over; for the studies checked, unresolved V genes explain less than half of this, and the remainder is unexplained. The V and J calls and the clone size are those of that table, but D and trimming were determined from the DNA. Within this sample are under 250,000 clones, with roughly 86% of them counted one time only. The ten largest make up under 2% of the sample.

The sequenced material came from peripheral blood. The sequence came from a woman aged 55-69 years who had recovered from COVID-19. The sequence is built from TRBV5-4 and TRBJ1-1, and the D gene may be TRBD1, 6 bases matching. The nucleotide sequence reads TGTGCCAGCAGCTTTAAAATTACAGGGAATCGGGACACTGAAGCTTTCTTT. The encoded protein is CASSFKITGNRDTEAFF.